The 7 T cell receptor beta chains below come from one sample, sequenced in a study of cytomegalovirus exposure and HLA in healthy donors. Primers: 60 Vbeta forward and 13 Jbeta reverse. The repertoire was sequenced with immunoSEQ multiplex PCR; TCRdb's copy has only in-frame clones and lacks some. Of just under 95,000 clones in the sample, around four fifths were seen once. Sequencing used PBMCs. All receptors derive from a man between 50 and 59 years old in good health and CMV-seropositive.

J is TRBJ1-1 and V is TRBV30; 8 bases fit TRBD1. The junction had 5 bases not matched to a gene; V was cut back by 0 bases and J by 5 bases. The CDR3 totals 14 residues. Germline lookup yields CDR1 GTSNPN and CDR2 SVGIG (reference sequence). In nucleotides, the CDR3 is TGTGCCTGGAGTGTACAGGGGGTTGTTACTGAAGCTTTCTTT. Its translation is CAWSVQGVVTEAFF. Using reference TRBV30 and TRBJ1-1 for the parts outside the CDR3, the full variable domain is SQTIHQWPATLVQPVGSPLSLECTVEGTSNPNLYWYRQAAGRGLQLLFYSVGIGQISSEVPQNLSASRPQDRQFILSSKKLLLSDSGFYLCAWSVQGVVTEAFFGQGTRLTVV.

V and J are TRBV6-1 and TRBJ1-1; D gene ambiguous. The CDR3 extends over 13 amino acids. V lost 0 bases and J lost 4, with 6 bases in between. CDR1 is MNHNS, CDR2 SASEGT, per germline. CDR3 protein: CASSEAGGTEAFF. As DNA, the CDR3 is TGTGCCAGCAGTGAAGCAGGAGGCACTGAAGCTTTCTTT.

The rearrangement links TRBV11-3 to TRBJ2-6, with 9 bases lining up with TRBD1. The CDR3 contains 17 residues. Germline trimming cut 5 bases from V and 0 bases from J; bases unmatched to any gene: 5. The V gene's germline CDR1 is SGHNT and CDR2 YENEEA. The CDR3 DNA reads as TGTGCCAGCAGCGTCGGACAGGGGAGCTCTGGGGCCAACGTCCTGACTTTC. It is translated as CASSVGQGSSGANVLTF.

This chain's CDR3 is CASSPDRGRDIQYF. The CDR3, as DNA: TGTGCCAGCAGCCCAGACAGGGGTAGGGACATTCAGTACTTC. The J gene is TRBJ2-4, the V gene TRBV7-9, with 8 bases that match TRBD1. This CDR3 comprises 14 residues. Germline V CDR1 and CDR2: SEHNR, FQNEAQ (reference sequence). With 5 bases clipped from V and 8 bases from J, the junction kept 8 bases outside the gene matches.

This chain links TRBV25-1 with TRBJ2-1, with 7 bases identical to TRBD1. The CDR3 runs 15 residues. The junction had 8 bases not matched to a gene; V was cut back by 5 bases and J by 4 bases. Germline V CDR1 and CDR2: MGHDK, SYGVNS. The CDR3 is CASSPPGDRYNEQFF. The CDR3 DNA follows: TGTGCCAGCAGTCCCCCAGGGGACAGATACAATGAGCAGTTCTTC.

This clone was recorded a few times. V gene TRBV6-6 combines with J gene TRBJ2-5; D possibly corresponds to TRBD1 (5 bases). This CDR3 region has 16 residues. Germline values: CDR1 MNHNY, CDR2 SVGAGI (reference sequence). The V end lost 2 bases, the J end lost 4 bases, and 17 bases lay between the germline ends. CDR3: CASSYGAGMRLETQYF. DNA for the CDR3: TGTGCCAGCAGTTACGGGGCCGGAATGCGACTAGAGACCCAGTACTTC.

V is TRBV5-5 and J is TRBJ2-7, with D possibly TRBD1 on 5 matching bases. Germline loops: CDR1 SGHKS, CDR2 YYEKEE (reference sequence). Trimming took off 2 bases at V and 3 bases at J, with 12 bases between the two ends. CDR3 length: 14 amino acids. In DNA form, the CDR3 reads TGTGCCAGCAGCTTAGCTGACAGTTTCTACGAGCAGTACTTC. It codes for CASSLADSFYEQYF.